The 12 T cell receptor beta chains below come from one sample, sequenced in a study of OX40 agonist ivuxolimab in advanced cancers. The repertoire was sequenced with immunoSEQ multiplex PCR; TCRdb's copy has only in-frame clones and lacks some. The repertoire holds fewer than 15,000 clones, with about 90% as singletons. The specimen comprised CD4+ or CD8+ T cells sorted from blood, sampled in a trial of the OX40 agonist ivuxolimab. The receptors shown here come from an adult with an advanced solid tumor such as melanoma, head and neck, liver or kidney cancer.

The chain has TRBV4-2 and TRBJ2-7; 14 bases map to TRBD2. CDR1 and CDR2 from the germline V gene are LGHNA and YNFKEQ. V trimming: 0 bases; J trimming: 4 bases; junction bases outside the gene matches: 5. CDR3 length: 17 amino acids. DNA for the CDR3: TGTGCCAGCAGCCAAGAAGCCGGACTAGCGGGAGGTTACGAGCAGTACTTC. It translates to CASSQEAGLAGGYEQYF.

The gene calls are TRBV21-1 and TRBJ1-2; the DNA was not compared with TRBD1, the D call given in the table. TRBV21-1 is termed a pseudogene. This CDR3 region has 18 residues. The CDR3: CASSKARGQGKGAYGYTF. The CDR3, as DNA: TGTGCCAGCAGCAAAGCGAGGGGACAGGGGAAGGGGGCCTATGGCTACACCTTC.

The chain links TRBV5-5 to TRBJ2-1, with 9 bases that match TRBD1. Trimming removed 3 bases from V and 8 bases from J; junction bases left unmatched: 6. CDR3 size: 14 residues. Germline V gives CDR1 SGHKS, CDR2 YYEKEE (reference sequence). CDR3 region: CASSSGTGLYEQFF. CDR3 DNA: TGTGCCAGCAGCTCCGGGACAGGGTTGTATGAGCAGTTCTTC.

This clone has a single count. The J gene is TRBJ2-7, the V gene TRBV10-3, with 8 bases matching TRBD1. The J segment lost 2 bases and the V segment lost 3 bases, leaving 0 bases of the junction unmatched. In germline, CDR1 is ENHRY, CDR2 SYGVKD. The CDR3 runs to 13 residues. The CDR3 DNA reads as TGTGCCATCAGTGACAGGGGGCCCTACGAGCAGTACTTC. Translation: CAISDRGPYEQYF.

The chain combines TRBV19 with TRBJ1-1; 8 nucleotides agree with TRBD1. V shed 1 base and J 1 base; nucleotides not matched to a gene: 8. Per germline, CDR1 LNHDA and CDR2 SQIVND (reference sequence). The CDR3 is made up of 17 amino acids. CDR3 coding DNA: TGTGCCAGTAGTATAGGCAGGGGGCGAGATAAGAACACTGAAGCTTTCTTT. It is translated as CASSIGRGRDKNTEAFF. The entire variable domain, with the rest obtained from reference TRBV19 and TRBJ1-1, is as follows: DGGITQSPKYLFRKEGQNVTLSCEQNLNHDAMYWYRQDPGQGLRLIYYSQIVNDFQKGDIAEGYSVSREKKESFPLTVTSAQKNPTAFYLCASSIGRGRDKNTEAFFGQGTRLTVV.

V and J are TRBV9 and TRBJ2-7; D gene unclear. Trimming removed 3 bases from V and 0 bases from J, with 7 bases in between. The CDR3 contains 13 residues. Germline assignment: CDR1 SGDLS and CDR2 YYNGEE. CDR3 nucleotide sequence: TGTGCCAGCAGCGACGGAATCTCCTACGAGCAGTACTTC. It is translated as CASSDGISYEQYF. Combining the CDR3 with reference TRBV9 and TRBJ2-7 gives the whole variable domain DSGVTQTPKHLITATGQRVTLRCSPRSGDLSVYWYQQSLDQGLQFLIQYYNGEERAKGNILERFSAQQFPDLHSELNLSSLELGDSALYFCASSDGISYEQYFGPGTRLTVT.

This chain joins TRBV7-9 and TRBJ2-7; the D gene is possibly TRBD1 (5 bases). Germline-derived CDR1 and CDR2 are SEHNR and FQNEAQ (reference sequence). The V and J ends lost 3 bases and 2 bases respectively, with 8 bases between them. CDR3 length: 13 amino acids. The CDR3 DNA is TGTGCCAGCAGCTTGGACATGACCTACGAGCAGTACTTC. Amino acid sequence: CASSLDMTYEQYF.

The chain couples TRBV2 to TRBJ1-3, with D possibly being TRBD1 (6 bases). Between the trimmed V and J ends, which lost 5 bases and 4 bases, there was a span of 15 bases. Germline values: CDR1 SNHLY, CDR2 FYNNEI. The CDR3 loop spans 15 amino acids. The CDR3 loop is CASSSTGTLGNTIYF. CDR3 bases: TGTGCCAGCAGTTCTACAGGGACTTTGGGAAACACCATATATTTT.

This chain uses TRBV4-1 with TRBJ2-7, with D perhaps TRBD1 or TRBD2 (5 bases each). V lost 4 bases and J lost 5, with 15 bases in between. CDR3 length: 14 amino acids. The germline V gene encodes CDR1 MGHRA and CDR2 YSYEKL. The CDR3 DNA is TGCGCCAGCAGCCCTAAGGCAGGGAGCAACGAGCAGTACTTC. It specifies CASSPKAGSNEQYF.

This chain uses TRBV6-6 with TRBJ2-1; D may match TRBD1 or TRBD2 (6 bases each). This CDR3 contains 11 residues. Germline-derived CDR1 and CDR2 are MNHNY and SVGAGI (reference sequence). V lost 8 bases, J lost 10 bases, and 12 bases lay in between. The DNA of the CDR3 is TGTGCCAGCCTCTCCGGGGGCGAGCAGTTCTTC. It encodes CASLSGGEQFF.

The rearrangement uses TRBV30 and TRBJ1-1; the D is unclear. Germline CDR1 is GTSNPN and CDR2 is SVGIG (reference sequence). The V and J ends lost 6 bases and 4 bases respectively, with 6 bases between them. This CDR3 is built from 10 residues. In nucleotides, the CDR3 is TGTGCCTGTTACGGCACTGAAGCTTTCTTT. This encodes CACYGTEAFF.

The rearrangement uses TRBV7-6 and TRBJ1-1; D gene uncertain. Trimming removed 3 bases from V and 1 base from J, with 6 bases in between. The germline CDR1 and CDR2 sequences are SGHVS and FNYEAQ. The CDR3 extends over 13 amino acids. The CDR3 loop is CASSFNRNTEAFF. The CDR3 DNA is TGTGCCAGCAGCTTCAACAGGAACACTGAAGCTTTCTTT. Looking up the rest from reference TRBV7-6 and TRBJ1-1 gives the full variable domain: GAGVSQSPRYKVTKRGQDVALRCDPISGHVSLYWYRQALGQGPEFLTYFNYEAQQDKSGLPNDRFSAERPEGSISTLTIQRTEQRDSAMYRCASSFNRNTEAFFGQGTRLTVV.